Included here is one T cell receptor beta chain sequence, with context. The specificity of this receptor is unknown. The data stem from a study of cytomegalovirus exposure and HLA in healthy donors (TCRdb year 2017). About the full investigation: According to an earlier analysis of a few hundred of the donors, some 180 million T cells yielded roughly 110 million unique TCR beta sequences and about 300 Gb of sequence data. The study aimed to test whether cataloging public T cell receptors could reveal signatures of past pathogen exposure. The study combined high-throughput TCR immunosequencing, statistical association of individual TCRs with disease status, and machine learning to predict cytomegalovirus infection status. An earlier analysis of 587 of the donors used high-throughput TCR beta sequencing to judge whether each TCR beta V gene segment behaved as functional or pseudogenic. All discovery cohort repertoires had been generated using a single sequencing platform. The number of typed donors differed by locus: about 620-640 for A, B, C, DRB1 and DQB1; 500 to 550 for DQA1; some 590 for DPA1; and around 450 for DPB1. To study patterns of TCR occurrence, a later analysis re-analyzed previously published TCR beta repertoires from 650 to 750 donors and added high-resolution HLA genotyping. Of the roughly 390 genotyped donors, 65% to 90% were placed in the genetic ancestry cluster associated with self-reported Caucasian donors. Rather than using new phenotypic data, the later analysis identified candidate immune exposures from TCR beta sequences and from how often those sequences occurred across donors. In a later genetic analysis, genome-wide SNP genotypes for about 65% of the roughly 700 donors were used, and that subset was treated as a discovery cohort. About five DR-DQ haplotypes were treated as single units for association and clustering because of strong linkage in the cohort. Donor age, sex, ethnicity and CMV serostatus were collected together with the repertoire data. Besides the first cohort of approximately 670 subjects, a separate validation cohort made up of over a hundred different subjects was used. An early release covering roughly 640 HLA-typed donors comprised about 300 gigabases of sequencing data and tens of millions of unique TCR sequences. HLA typing covered class I and class II loci at four-digit resolution. On average, about 200,000 unique TCR beta nucleotide sequences were sequenced per donor among a few hundred genotyped donors of the cohort, with about 19% of those sequences being non-productive. Using immunosequencing, the study profiled T cell repertoires from about 650 subjects and related those repertoires to cytomegalovirus serostatus.

The trim is 7 bases for V and 6 bases for J, with a gap of 12 bases between the germline ends. The germline V gene provides CDR1 SGHTA and CDR2 FQGNSA. The CDR3 holds 13 amino acids from the cysteine to the phenylalanine. The retained sequence is limited to the CDR3, 39 bases, with the frame set at the first base. Library preparation employed the immunoSEQ multiplex PCR assay. For the multiplex PCR, a mixture combining 60 forward primers for TCR Vbeta segments and 13 reverse primers for TCR Jbeta segments was used. The CDR3 region of rearranged TCR beta genes was amplified from genomic DNA by a multiplex PCR assay. Amplified TCR beta libraries were sequenced as 87-base-pair reads on the Illumina HiSeq System. The published analysis was carried out like this. A later analysis counted about 76 million unique TCR beta chains across the 550 to 750 repertoires, and 9.5 million to 11 million of these chains were shared by at least two donors. A nearest-neighbor algorithm error-corrected the raw reads and collapsed the reads into unique sequences, merging closely related sequences to remove PCR and sequencing errors. To assign V, D and J gene segments, CDR3 sequences were aligned to IMGT reference sequences. For a sequence to be retained, a match of at least six nucleotides was required to both a V gene segment and a J gene segment. Rearrangements were called productive when the CDR3 lacked stop codons and stayed in frame with V and J; all others were non-productive. Following IMGT convention, CDR3 was defined as the stretch from the second conserved V-encoded cysteine to the conserved J-encoded phenylalanine. Sequences without an unambiguous match to a single V gene segment were excluded from the earlier analysis of about 600 of the donors. In an earlier analysis of around 600 of the donors, V segments were called functional above 56.7% productive rearrangements and were called segregating when the between-donor standard deviation exceeded 5%. A statistical classification framework was built for diagnosing cytomegalovirus status from the catalog of TCR beta chain sequences. In a later analysis, V and J genes were assigned by comparing TCR nucleotide sequences against IMGT/GENE-DB human TR gene sequences. The TCRdist pipeline was used in a later analysis to assign CDR3 sequences and most-parsimonious VDJ recombination scenarios. In a later analysis, every TCR beta chain was defined by the combination of its CDR3 amino acid sequence and its V-gene family, and reads without a unique V-gene family were dropped. In a later analysis, a few hundred highly shared, low-generation-probability nucleotide sequences were removed to address suspected cross-contamination and a sequencing artifact. In a later analysis, a clonal expansion index for each public chain was calculated from normalized within-repertoire ranks of inferred template counts. In a later analysis, generation probabilities were computed using a VDJ recombination model fitted to out-of-frame rearrangements, and the results were checked against IGoR. In a later analysis, TCR-TCR, TCR-HLA and TCR-CMV co-occurrence was scored with hypergeometric tests, and a repertoire-size bias correction was applied to TCR pairs. To estimate false discovery rates, a later analysis permuted the HLA or CMV assignments 20 times. In a later analysis, co-occurring TCRs were grouped with DBSCAN, and TCRdist sequence similarity was added when clustering was performed within HLA-allele-positive subsets. For co-occurrence clustering, repertoires with fewer than 30,000 or more than 120,000 public chains were excluded, along with four to six repertoires with anomalous nucleotide sharing. The source is immuneACCESS, and TCRdb retained only in-frame sequences with V and J called. Part of the clones is not carried over; for the studies checked, unresolved V genes explain less than half of this, and the remainder is unexplained. V and J calls and clone size are given by that table; D and trimming were obtained from the DNA. In this sample's table one finds around 76,000 clones. Clones ranked in the top ten supply approximately 1.5% of the sample.

What the research found in general, with its limitations: A later genetic analysis reported fewer N-insertions in productive TCRs among donors in an Asian-associated ancestry cluster than the approximately 700-donor mean. Compared with equally common non-associated chains, HLA-associated TCR beta chains in a later analysis were more clonally expanded and had lower generation probabilities. According to a later analysis, most CMV-associated TCR beta chains appeared to be HLA-restricted, and the HLA associations seemed to be driven largely by CMV exposure. V-gene and J-gene trimming of TCR beta chains was associated with a missense DCLRE1C variant in a later genetic analysis, and the association was replicated in an independent cohort. The 87-base-pair reads could not distinguish some IMGT-functional V segments, including TRBV6-2 and TRBV6-3, so those segments were excluded. The only immune exposure information available for the cohort was CMV serostatus. Across donors, most TCR sequences were observed very rarely, whereas some public TCRs were present in many individuals. According to a later analysis, parvovirus B19, influenza, CMV and Epstein-Barr virus appeared linked to several top co-occurrence clusters. In a later analysis, some 17,000 TCR beta sequences were associated with specific HLA alleles at a false discovery rate of 0.05. A further reported finding was that TCR beta sequences accurately predicted the HLA-A and HLA-B alleles for most subjects in the first cohort. Roughly uniform sequencing depth across donors was assumed in presence/absence analyses, although this assumption may not hold. Only TCR beta chains were sequenced in this cohort, and the absence of alpha or paired-chain data limited detectable features. Correlated functional status among segregating V segments might be attributable to linkage disequilibrium, but an unknown experimental factor could not be ruled out. Because counts were too low, more than 15 rarely observed V segments, including chromosome 9 orphons, were excluded from the earlier analysis of about 500 of the donors. The study listed 170 or so TCR beta chains as associated with cytomegalovirus. In an earlier analysis of approximately 590 of the donors, most TCR beta V segments appeared in productive rearrangements about 90% or about 30% of the time, broadly matching IMGT annotations. A group of highly shared sequence variants was considered likely to be a technical artifact of the sequencing pipeline. The classifier was reported to diagnose cytomegalovirus status with high specificity and sensitivity in both the original and validation cohorts. In vitro tests confirmed that a few of the cytomegalovirus-associated TCR beta chains recognize cytomegalovirus antigens. Because HLA typing was unavailable for some donors at each locus, only the typed subset was used in association tests. In a later analysis, TCR association rates were found to vary across HLA loci, with the most associated TCRs seen for DRB1 alleles and the fewest for HLA-C alleles. When HLA alleles, especially DR and DQ, strongly co-occurred, attributing TCR associations to individual alleles was difficult. It was suggested by the authors that the approach could potentially be generalized to other disease states and immunological phenotypes.

The cohort was made up of under 800 healthy bone marrow donors. At the time of sampling, all cohort members were nominally healthy, though unrecorded immune exposures were likely present. The donor tested CMV seronegative, placing the donor among the roughly 400 seronegative members of the cohort. A peripheral blood sample was provided by each donor, and peripheral blood mononuclear cells were used for TCR beta sequencing. The Qiagen DNeasy Blood Extraction Kit was used to extract genomic DNA from the blood cell samples. Recombination connected TRBV7-2 to TRBJ2-2; TRBD2 is a weak D gene call, 7 bases matching. Material: PBMCs. This clonotype originated in a woman aged 55-75 years in good health and CMV-seronegative. CDR3 reads: CASTQGGAGELFF. The sequence in DNA is TGTGCCAGCACCCAAGGGGGGGCCGGGGAGCTGTTTTTT.